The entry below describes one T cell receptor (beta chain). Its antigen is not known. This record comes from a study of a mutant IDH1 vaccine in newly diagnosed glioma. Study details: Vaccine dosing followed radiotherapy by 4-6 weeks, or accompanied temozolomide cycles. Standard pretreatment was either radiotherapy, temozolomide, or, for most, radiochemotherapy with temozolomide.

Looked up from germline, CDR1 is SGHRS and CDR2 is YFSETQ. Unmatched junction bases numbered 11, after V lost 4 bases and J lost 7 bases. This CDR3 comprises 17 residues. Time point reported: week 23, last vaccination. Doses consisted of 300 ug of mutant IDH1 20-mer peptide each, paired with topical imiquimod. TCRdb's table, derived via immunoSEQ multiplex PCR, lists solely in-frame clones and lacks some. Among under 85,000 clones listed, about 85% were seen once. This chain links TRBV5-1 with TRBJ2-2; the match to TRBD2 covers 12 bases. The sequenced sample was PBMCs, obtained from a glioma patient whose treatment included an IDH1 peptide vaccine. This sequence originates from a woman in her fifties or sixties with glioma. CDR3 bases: TGCGCCAGCAGCCAACTCCTAGCGGGAGGGCCGATCGGGGAGCTGTTTTTT. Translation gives CASSQLLAGGPIGELFF.